This T cell receptor beta chain was profiled in a study of blood T cell repertoires in COVID-19. Study overall: In each case, the material was cDNA or gDNA derived from T cells, B-cell-depleted T cells, or PBMCs.

This CDR3 contains 14 residues. The germline gives CDR1 SGHRS, CDR2 YFSETQ. The trim removed 2 bases at V and 1 base at J, leaving 1 base unmatched. Sequenced by immunoSEQ multiplex PCR; TCRdb stores in-frame clones only, minus some. The sample has a few hundred thousand clones; about 81% are singletons. The rearrangement uses TRBV5-1 and TRBJ1-1; 8 bases are shared with TRBD1. The specimen was PBMCs or T cells enriched from blood (not recorded which). The receptor was isolated from a man aged 25 to 40 with acute COVID-19. The CDR3 region has the DNA TGCGCCAGCAGCTTTGGACAGGGGAACACTGAAGCTTTCTTT. It yields the protein CASSFGQGNTEAFF.